This T cell receptor (beta chain) was recorded in a study of OX40 agonist ivuxolimab in advanced cancers. Turning to the overall study: Ivuxolimab was an agonistic, fully human IgG2 monoclonal antibody directed against OX40 (CD134), a costimulatory receptor. The monotherapy dose-escalation portion (N of about 47 patients) of the phase I ivuxolimab trial is reported in the paper. Peripheral TCRbeta sequencing aimed to test whether ivuxolimab altered TCR sequence diversity and caused clonal T-cell expansion. Intravenous ivuxolimab was administered to patients every 2 weeks at six dose levels: 0.01, 0.1, 0.3, 1.5, 3 and 10 mg/kg. Patients were allowed to have had prior anti-PD-1, anti-PD-L1 or anti-CTLA-4 therapy, and approximately 37% of the dose-escalation patients had been treated with checkpoint inhibitors. The dose-escalation cohort was 80% to 90% male with a mean age of approximately 60 years, ranging from roughly 20 to 80. Three dose-escalation patients achieved partial responses, one with hepatocellular carcinoma and two with cutaneous melanoma. Among the roughly 50 dose-escalation patients, about 19 had hepatocellular carcinoma, roughly 15 melanoma, 9 renal cell carcinoma and 9 head and neck cancer.

Concerning this clone: No antigen is known for it. Base qualities are not recorded, but no much larger clone differs from it by a single base.

Overall results and qualifications from the work: Antigen specificity was not determined for the clonally expanded peripheral T cells. At doses of 0.1 to 3.0 mg/kg, clonal expansion of both CD4+ and CD8+ blood T cells was observed from baseline to week 6. After ivuxolimab, more expanded clones were found on average in CD8+ T cells than in CD4+ T cells. Low levels of normalized T-cell clonal expansion were also shown by some nonresponding patients. In the 0.1-3.0 mg/kg groups, partial responders had among the lowest normalized peripheral clonal expansion, particularly in CD8+ T cells.

V lost 0 bases and J lost 4 bases; the stretch between them is 11 bases long. The CDR3 has 15 amino acids, counting the end cysteine and phenylalanine. The kept DNA is CDR3 alone, 45 bases in frame from the first base. The germline V gene sets CDR1 to SGHNT and CDR2 to YENEEA. The trial excluded patients who had a history of autoimmune disease or who were on systemic immunosuppression. Peripheral blood for TCR sequencing was collected from all dose cohorts at baseline, on cycle 4 day 1, and on cycle 7 day 1. The samples were drawn from a first-in-human, open-label, multicenter phase I dose-escalation trial of ivuxolimab. Adults with locally advanced or metastatic head and neck squamous cell, hepatocellular, melanoma or renal cell carcinoma were enrolled in the trial. Before TCR sequencing, CD4+ T cells and CD8+ T cells were sorted from peripheral blood as separate populations. Genomic DNA was extracted from sorted cells for sequencing of the TCRbeta CDR3 region. The immunoSEQ Assay was used to sequence the TCRbeta CDR3 regions. TCRdb stores this immuneACCESS table with in-frame sequences only. Part of the clones is absent; in the studies checked, under half of the shortfall reflects unresolved V genes, and no reason is known for the rest. For this sample there are fewer than 65,000 clones; around 83% appear just once. Around 26% of the sample comes from the top ten.

The source is an adult with an advanced solid tumor such as melanoma, head and neck, liver or kidney cancer. The chain is assembled from TRBV11-3 and TRBJ2-3; TRBD2 is perhaps the D gene, given 5 matching bases. Sequenced here: CD4+ or CD8+ T cells sorted from blood, sampled in a trial of the OX40 agonist ivuxolimab. The CDR3 has the sequence CASSLEFGEPDTQYF. DNA sequence: TGTGCCAGCAGCTTAGAGTTCGGGGAACCAGATACGCAGTATTTT.